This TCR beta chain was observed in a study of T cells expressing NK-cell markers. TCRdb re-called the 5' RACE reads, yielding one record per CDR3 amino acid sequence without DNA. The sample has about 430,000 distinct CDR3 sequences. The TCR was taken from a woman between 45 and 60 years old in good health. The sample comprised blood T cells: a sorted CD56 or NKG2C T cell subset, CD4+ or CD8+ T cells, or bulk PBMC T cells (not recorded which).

The CDR3 spells CASRDRPLNTEAFF. The genes are TRBV12-3 or TRBV12-4 and TRBJ1-1; checking the TCRdb D call of TRBD1 is not possible without DNA. The CDR3 sequence is 14 residues long.